One sample yielded the 2 T cell receptor beta chains listed below, sequenced in a study of shared clonotypes between healthy human individuals. Profiled with immunoSEQ multiplex PCR; TCRdb holds only in-frame clones, not every one. The sample carries 1,400,000 or so clones, around 98.5% recorded once. Specimen: naive CD4+ T cells sorted from blood. Indicated subset: CD45RA+ positively selected. These receptors all stem from a man aged 25-40 years in good health.

Details on this clone: This sample also contains other DNA sequences that code for the same CDR3. This sequence joins TRBV6-5 and TRBJ2-5, with TRBD2 matching 8 bases. Germline V lookup: CDR1 MNHEY, CDR2 SVGAGI. The V segment lost 0 bases and the J segment 4 bases; nucleotides outside the gene matches: 1. The length of the CDR3 is 14 residues. CDR3 in amino acids: CASSYSLAGETQYF. CDR3 sequence (DNA): TGTGCCAGCAGTTACTCGCTAGCGGGAGAGACCCAGTACTTC.

The CDR3 reads CASSLQGRVNDEQFF. The CDR3 DNA reads as TGTGCCAGCAGCTTACAGGGGAGGGTTAACGATGAGCAGTTCTTC. This rearrangement joins TRBV11-3 to TRBJ2-1, with D possibly TRBD2 on 7 matching bases. V gave up 2 bases and J gave up 8 bases, with 16 bases separating them. Germline V CDR1 and CDR2: SGHNT, YENEEA. The CDR3 sequence is 15 residues long.